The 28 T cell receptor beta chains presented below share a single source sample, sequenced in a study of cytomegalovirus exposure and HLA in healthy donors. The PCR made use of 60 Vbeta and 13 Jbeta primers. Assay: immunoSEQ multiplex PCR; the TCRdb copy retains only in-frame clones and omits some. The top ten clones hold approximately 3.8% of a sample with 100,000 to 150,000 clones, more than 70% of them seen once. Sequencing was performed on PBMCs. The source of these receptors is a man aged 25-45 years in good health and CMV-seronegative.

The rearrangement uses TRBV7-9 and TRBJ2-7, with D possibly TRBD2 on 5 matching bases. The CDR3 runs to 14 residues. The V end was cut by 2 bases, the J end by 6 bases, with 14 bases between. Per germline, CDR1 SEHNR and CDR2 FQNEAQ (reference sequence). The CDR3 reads CASSLLASPVEQYF. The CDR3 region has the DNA TGTGCCAGCAGCTTACTAGCTTCCCCCGTCGAGCAGTACTTC.

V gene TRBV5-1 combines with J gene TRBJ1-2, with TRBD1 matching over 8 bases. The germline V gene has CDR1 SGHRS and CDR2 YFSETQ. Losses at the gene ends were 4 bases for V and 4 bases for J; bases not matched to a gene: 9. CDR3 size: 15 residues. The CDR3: CASSSQTGDGYGYTF. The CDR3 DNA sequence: TGCGCCAGCAGCAGCCAGACAGGGGACGGCTATGGCTACACCTTC.

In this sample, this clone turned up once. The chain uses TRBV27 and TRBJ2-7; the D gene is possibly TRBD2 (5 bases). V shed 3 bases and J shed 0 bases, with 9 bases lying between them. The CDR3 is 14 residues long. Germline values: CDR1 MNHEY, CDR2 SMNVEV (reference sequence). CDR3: CASSLRAPSYEQYF. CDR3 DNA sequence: TGTGCCAGCAGTTTGCGGGCTCCCTCCTACGAGCAGTACTTC.

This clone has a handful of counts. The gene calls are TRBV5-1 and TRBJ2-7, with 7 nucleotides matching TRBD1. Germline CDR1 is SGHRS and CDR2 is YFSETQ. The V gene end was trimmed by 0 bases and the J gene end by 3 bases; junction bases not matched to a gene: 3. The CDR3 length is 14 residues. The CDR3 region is CASSLEGQNYEQYF. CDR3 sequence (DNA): TGCGCCAGCAGCTTGGAGGGACAGAACTACGAGCAGTACTTC.

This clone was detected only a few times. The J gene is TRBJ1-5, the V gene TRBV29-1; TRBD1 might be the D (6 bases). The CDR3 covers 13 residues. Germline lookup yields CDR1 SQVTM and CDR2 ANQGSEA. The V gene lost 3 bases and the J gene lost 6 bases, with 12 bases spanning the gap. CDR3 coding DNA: TGCAGCGTTGACGAGGGGGAGGGTCAGCCCCAGCATTTT. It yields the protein CSVDEGEGQPQHF.

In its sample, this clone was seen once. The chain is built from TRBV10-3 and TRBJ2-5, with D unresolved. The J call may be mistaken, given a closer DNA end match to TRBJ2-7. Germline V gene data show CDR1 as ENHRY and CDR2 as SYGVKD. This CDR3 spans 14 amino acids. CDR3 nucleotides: TGTGCCATCAGTGAGGCCTCTAGCTCCTACGAGCAGTACTTC. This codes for CAISEASSSYEQYF.

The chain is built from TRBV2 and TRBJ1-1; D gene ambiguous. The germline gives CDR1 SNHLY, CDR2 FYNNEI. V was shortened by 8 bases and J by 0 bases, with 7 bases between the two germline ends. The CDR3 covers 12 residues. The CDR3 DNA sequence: TGTGCCAGCTCGCGGATGAACACTGAAGCTTTCTTT. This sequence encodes CASSRMNTEAFF.

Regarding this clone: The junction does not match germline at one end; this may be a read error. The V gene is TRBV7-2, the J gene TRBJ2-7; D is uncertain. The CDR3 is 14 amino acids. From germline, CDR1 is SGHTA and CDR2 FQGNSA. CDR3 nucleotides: TGTGCCAGCAGCTCCCCTGGCATGTTGGCGGTACCTAACTTC. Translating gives CASSSPGMLAVPNF.

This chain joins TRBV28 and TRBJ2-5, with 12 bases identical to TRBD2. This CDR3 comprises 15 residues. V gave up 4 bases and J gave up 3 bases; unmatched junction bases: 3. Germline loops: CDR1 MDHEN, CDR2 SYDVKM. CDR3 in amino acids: CASSSLAGGKETQYF. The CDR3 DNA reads TGTGCCAGCAGTTCGCTAGCGGGGGGGAAAGAGACCCAGTACTTC.

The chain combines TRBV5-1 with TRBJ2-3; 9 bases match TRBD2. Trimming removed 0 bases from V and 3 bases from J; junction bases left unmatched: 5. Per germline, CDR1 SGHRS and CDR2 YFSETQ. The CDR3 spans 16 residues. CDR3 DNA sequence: TGCGCCAGCAGCTTGGGGATAGCGGGGGAAACAGATACGCAGTATTTT. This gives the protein CASSLGIAGETDTQYF.

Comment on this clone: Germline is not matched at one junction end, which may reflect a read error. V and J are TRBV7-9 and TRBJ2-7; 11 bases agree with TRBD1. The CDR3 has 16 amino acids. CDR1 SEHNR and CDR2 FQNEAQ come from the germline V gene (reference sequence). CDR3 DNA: TGTTCCAGCAGCCCAACCCGGGACAGGGGGAAGAACGAGCAGTACTTC. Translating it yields CSSSPTRDRGKNEQYF.

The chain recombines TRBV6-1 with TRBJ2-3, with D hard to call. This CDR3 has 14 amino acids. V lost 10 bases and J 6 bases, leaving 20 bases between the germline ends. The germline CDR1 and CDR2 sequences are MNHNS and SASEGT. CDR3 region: CATLIRLGADTQYF. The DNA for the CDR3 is TGTGCCACTCTAATTAGGCTAGGCGCGGATACGCAGTATTTT.

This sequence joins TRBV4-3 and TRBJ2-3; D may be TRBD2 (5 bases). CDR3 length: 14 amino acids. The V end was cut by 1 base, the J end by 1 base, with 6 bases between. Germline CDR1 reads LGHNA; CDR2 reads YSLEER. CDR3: CASSQGRRTDTQYF. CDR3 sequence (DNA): TGCGCCAGCAGCCAAGGGAGGCGCACAGATACGCAGTATTTT.

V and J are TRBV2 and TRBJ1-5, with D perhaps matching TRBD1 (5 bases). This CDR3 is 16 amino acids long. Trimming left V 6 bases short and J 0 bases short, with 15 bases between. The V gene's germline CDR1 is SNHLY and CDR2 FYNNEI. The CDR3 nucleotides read TGTGCCAGCAGCCTGTGGGGGGGGTATAGCAATCAGCCCCAGCATTTT. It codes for CASSLWGGYSNQPQHF.

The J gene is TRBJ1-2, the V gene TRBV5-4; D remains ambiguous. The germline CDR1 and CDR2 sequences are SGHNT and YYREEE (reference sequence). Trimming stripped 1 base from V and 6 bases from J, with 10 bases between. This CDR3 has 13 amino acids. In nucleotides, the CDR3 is TGTGCCAGCAGCTTGCCCGGCGGAGATGGCTACACCTTC. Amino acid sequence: CASSLPGGDGYTF. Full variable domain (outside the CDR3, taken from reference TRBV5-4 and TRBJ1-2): ETGVTQSPTHLIKTRGQQVTLRCSSQSGHNTVSWYQQALGQGPQFIFQYYREEENGRGNFPPRFSGLQFPNYSSELNVNALELDDSALYLCASSLPGGDGYTFGSGTRLTVV.

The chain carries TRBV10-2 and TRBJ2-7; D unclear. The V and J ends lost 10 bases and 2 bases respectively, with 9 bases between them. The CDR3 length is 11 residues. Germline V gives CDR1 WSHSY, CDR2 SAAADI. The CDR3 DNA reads TGCGCCACGCGCCAACCCTACGAGCAGTACTTC. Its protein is CATRQPYEQYF.

This chain's CDR3 is CASSPGTQSYEQYF. CDR3 DNA: TGTGCCAGTAGTCCGGGGACACAATCCTACGAGCAGTACTTC. The rearrangement links TRBV19 to TRBJ2-7; possible D gene TRBD1, 6 bases. Trimming shortened V by 5 bases and J by 1 base, and 12 bases separated the two germline ends. The CDR3 spans 14 residues. Germline values: CDR1 LNHDA, CDR2 SQIVND (reference sequence).

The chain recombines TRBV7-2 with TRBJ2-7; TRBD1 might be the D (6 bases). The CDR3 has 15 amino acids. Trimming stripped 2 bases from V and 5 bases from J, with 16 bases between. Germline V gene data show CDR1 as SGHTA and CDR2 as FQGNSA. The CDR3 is CASSLSRDIIHEQYF. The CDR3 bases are TGTGCCAGCAGCTTATCTCGGGACATAATCCACGAGCAGTACTTC. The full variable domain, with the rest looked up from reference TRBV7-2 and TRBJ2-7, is GAGVSQSPSNKVTEKGKDVELRCDPISGHTALYWYRQSLGQGLEFLIYFQGNSAPDKSGLPSDRFSAERTGGSVSTLTIQRTQQEDSAVYLCASSLSRDIIHEQYFGPGTRLTVT.

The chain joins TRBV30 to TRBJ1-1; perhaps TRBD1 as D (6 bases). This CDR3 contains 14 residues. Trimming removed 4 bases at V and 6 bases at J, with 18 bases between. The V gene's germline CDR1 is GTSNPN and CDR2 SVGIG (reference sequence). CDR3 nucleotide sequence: TGTGCCTGGACCGTAGGCAGGGCAGGGGCTGAAGCTTTCTTT. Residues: CAWTVGRAGAEAFF.

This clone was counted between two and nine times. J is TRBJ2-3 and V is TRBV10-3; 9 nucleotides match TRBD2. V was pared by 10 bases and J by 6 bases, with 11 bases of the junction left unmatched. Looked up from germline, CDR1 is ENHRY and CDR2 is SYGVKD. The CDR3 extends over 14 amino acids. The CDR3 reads CASLPAGGSDTQYF. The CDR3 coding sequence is TGTGCCAGCCTTCCAGCGGGGGGTTCCGATACGCAGTATTTT.

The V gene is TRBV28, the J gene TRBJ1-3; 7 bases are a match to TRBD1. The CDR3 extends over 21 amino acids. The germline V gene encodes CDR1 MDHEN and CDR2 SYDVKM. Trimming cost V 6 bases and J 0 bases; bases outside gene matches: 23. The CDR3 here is CASRLPSRDSNPANSGNTIYF. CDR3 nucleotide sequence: TGTGCCAGCAGACTTCCTTCTCGGGACAGCAACCCCGCTAACTCTGGAAACACCATATATTTT. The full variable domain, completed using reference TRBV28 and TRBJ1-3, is DVKVTQSSRYLVKRTGEKVFLECVQDMDHENMFWYRQDPGLGLRLIYFSYDVKMKEKGDIPEGYSVSREKKERFSLILESASTNQTSMYLCASRLPSRDSNPANSGNTIYFGEGSWLTVV.

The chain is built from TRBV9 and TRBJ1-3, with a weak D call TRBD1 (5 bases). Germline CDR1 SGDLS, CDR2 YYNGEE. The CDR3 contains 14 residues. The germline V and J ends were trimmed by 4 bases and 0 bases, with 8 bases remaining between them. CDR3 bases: TGTGCCAGCAGCCCAGACAGCTCTGGAAACACCATATATTTT. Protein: CASSPDSSGNTIYF.

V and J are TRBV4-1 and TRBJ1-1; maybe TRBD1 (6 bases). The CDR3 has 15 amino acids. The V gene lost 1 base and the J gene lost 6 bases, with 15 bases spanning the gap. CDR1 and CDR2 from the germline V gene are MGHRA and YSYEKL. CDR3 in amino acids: CASSQGLDGGPEAFF. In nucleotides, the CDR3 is TGCGCCAGCAGCCAAGGCCTCGACGGGGGGCCTGAAGCTTTCTTT.

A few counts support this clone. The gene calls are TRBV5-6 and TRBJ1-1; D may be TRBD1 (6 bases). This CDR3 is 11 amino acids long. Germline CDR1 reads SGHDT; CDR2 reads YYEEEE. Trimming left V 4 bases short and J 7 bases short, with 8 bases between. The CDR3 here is CASSGGREAFF. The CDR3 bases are TGTGCCAGCAGCGGGGGCCGTGAAGCTTTCTTT.

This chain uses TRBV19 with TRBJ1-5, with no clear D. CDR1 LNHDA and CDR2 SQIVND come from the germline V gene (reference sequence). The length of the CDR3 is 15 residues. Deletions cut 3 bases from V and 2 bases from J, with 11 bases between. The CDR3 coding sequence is TGTGCCAGTAGTATCGCCCAGAACGGCAATCAGCCCCAGCATTTT. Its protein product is CASSIAQNGNQPQHF.

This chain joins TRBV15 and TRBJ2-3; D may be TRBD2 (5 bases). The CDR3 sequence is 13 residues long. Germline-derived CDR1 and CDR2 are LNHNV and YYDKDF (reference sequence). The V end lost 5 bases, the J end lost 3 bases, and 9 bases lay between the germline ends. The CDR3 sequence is CATSRTLTDTQYF. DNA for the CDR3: TGTGCCACCAGCCGGACTCTAACAGATACGCAGTATTTT.

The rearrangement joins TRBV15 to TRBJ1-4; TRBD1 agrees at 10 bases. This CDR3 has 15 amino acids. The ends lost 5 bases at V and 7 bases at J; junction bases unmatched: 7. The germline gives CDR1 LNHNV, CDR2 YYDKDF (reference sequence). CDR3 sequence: CATSPRTGGVEKLFF. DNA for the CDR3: TGTGCCACCAGCCCCCGGACAGGGGGTGTTGAAAAACTGTTTTTT.

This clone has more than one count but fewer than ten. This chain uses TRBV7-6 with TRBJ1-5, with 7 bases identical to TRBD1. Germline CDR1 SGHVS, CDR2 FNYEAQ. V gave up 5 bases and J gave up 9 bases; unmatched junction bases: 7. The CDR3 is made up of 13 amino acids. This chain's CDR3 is CASSLRQGGPQHF. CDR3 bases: TGTGCCAGCAGCCTTCGACAGGGAGGGCCCCAGCATTTT.